Here is one T cell receptor beta chain with its context. The antigen remains undetermined. Germline V gene data show CDR1 as MDHEN and CDR2 as SYDVKM. The CDR3 loop spans 14 amino acids. V was clipped by 5 bases and J by 6 bases; unmatched bases: 9. The data were obtained in a study of beta chain features in type 1 diabetes. About the study: On cell yields, gender and age, patients and healthy donors were similar. General study results and limits: Moderately but significantly shorter TCRB CDR3s were found in Type 1 diabetes patients in all four CD4+ subsets. Patients and controls would share equally any PCR tilt toward shorter templates.

Reverse transcription of all isolated RNA meant that expressed TCRB transcripts were sequenced. Data came from immunoSEQ multiplex PCR; TCRdb stores just in-frame clones and leaves some out. The profile shows about 300,000 clones, about 13% of them singletons. Sample: naive CD4+ T cells from blood. This chain joins TRBV28 and TRBJ2-7; 8 bases are a match to TRBD1. The source of this sequence is a woman younger than 30 with type 1 diabetes. The CDR3 DNA sequence: TGTGCCAGCAGTGTGGACAGGGCAAGAGGCGAGCAGTACTTC. Protein sequence: CASSVDRARGEQYF.